The 18 T cell receptor beta chains below come from one sample, sequenced in a study of CXCR3-negative and CXCR3-positive naive CD8 T cells. Libraries of TRB cDNA were made by 5' RACE and carried UMIs. With the 5' RACE reads reprocessed, TCRdb shows one record per CDR3 protein and no DNA. This sample's table reports about 43,000 distinct CDR3 sequences. Source material: memory CD8+ T cells from blood. The receptors here all came from a human donor in good health. Some clones in this sample may be carry-over from other donors' samples.

The rearrangement uses TRBV7-9 and TRBJ2-2; TCRdb picks TRBD2, but there is no DNA to check that call. Germline lookup yields CDR1 SEHNR and CDR2 FQNEAQ (reference sequence). CDR3 size: 12 residues. The CDR3 protein is CASRQVRGELFF.

The chain combines TRBV12-3 or TRBV12-4 with TRBJ2-1; there is no DNA to check the TCRdb D call of TRBD2. There are 14 residues in the CDR3. CDR3 protein: CATLGEGSYNEQFF.

This chain joins TRBV6-2 or TRBV6-3 and TRBJ2-3. The CDR3 covers 13 residues. Per germline, CDR1 MNHEY and CDR2 SVGEGT. CDR3 sequence reads: CASSFSAEDTQYF.

This chain uses TRBV20-1 with TRBJ2-1; TCRdb's D call of TRBD2 is untestable without DNA. This CDR3 has 15 residues. The germline V gene has CDR1 DFQATT and CDR2 SNEGSKA (reference sequence). CDR3 in amino acids: CSARPTGPLYNEQFF.

The chain links TRBV28 to TRBJ2-5; the D call from TCRdb, TRBD1, cannot be confirmed without DNA. Germline V gene sequence: CDR1 MDHEN, CDR2 SYDVKM. This CDR3 is 13 amino acids long. CDR3: CASSLDREETQYF.

This rearrangement joins TRBV7-9 to TRBJ2-7. Germline V CDR1 and CDR2: SEHNR, FQNEAQ (reference sequence). The CDR3 length is 14 residues. The chain's CDR3 is CASSLSGSLYEQYF.

V usage is TRBV20-1 and J usage is TRBJ1-5. There are 16 residues in the CDR3. CDR1 is DFQATT and CDR2 is SNEGSKA in the germline V gene (reference sequence). CDR3 loop: CSAKESVPWSNQPQHF.

The chain recombines TRBV11-2 with TRBJ2-7. From germline, CDR1 is SGHAT and CDR2 FQNNGV. This CDR3 is 12 amino acids long. CDR3 in amino acids: CASTWNLYEQYF.

V is TRBV6-5 and J is TRBJ2-1; TCRdb reports TRBD2, a call that lacks DNA to check it against. Per germline, CDR1 MNHEY and CDR2 SVGAGI. The CDR3 contains 18 residues. The CDR3 protein is CASSYTGTSGGTYNEQFF.

This CDR3 reads CASSSWADYEQYF. This chain uses TRBV27 with TRBJ2-7. The CDR3 covers 13 residues. CDR1 and CDR2 (germline): MNHEY, SMNVEV (reference sequence).

The chain carries TRBV4-3 and TRBJ1-5; the TCRdb D gene call, TRBD1, has no DNA to confirm it. Per the germline V gene, CDR1 is LGHNA and CDR2 is YSLEER. This CDR3 has 17 amino acids. CDR3 loop: CASSQDLSHEGGQPQHF.

The chain has TRBV29-1 and TRBJ2-1; TCRdb reports TRBD2, a call that lacks DNA to check it against. Germline lookup yields CDR1 SQVTM and CDR2 ANQGSEA. There are 15 residues in the CDR3. This CDR3 reads CSVEKMGLASNEQFF.

The genes are TRBV28 and TRBJ1-1. The CDR3 sequence is 13 residues long. The V gene's germline CDR1 is MDHEN and CDR2 SYDVKM. CDR3 residues: CASSLGEGTEAFF.

The rearrangement links TRBV6-5 to TRBJ2-3; the D call of TRBD2 rests on TCRdb alone, since no DNA is present to check it. Germline V CDR1 and CDR2: MNHEY, SVGAGI. The CDR3 spans 17 residues. The CDR3 reads CASSQVAGVRDTDTQYF.

The chain recombines TRBV6-5 with TRBJ2-2. Germline loops: CDR1 MNHEY, CDR2 SVGAGI. The CDR3 consists of 15 residues. The CDR3 loop reads CASTDQLPDTGELFF.

V usage is TRBV14 and J usage is TRBJ2-7; TCRdb indicates TRBD1, and absent DNA this call remains unverified. Germline V gives CDR1 SGHDN, CDR2 FVKESK. This CDR3 is 17 amino acids long. This CDR3 is CASSQGVLLHSTYEQYF.

The rearrangement joins TRBV14 to TRBJ2-1. CDR3 size: 16 residues. Germline V gene lookup returns CDR1 SGHDN and CDR2 FVKESK. CDR3 region: CASSQVAVSSYNEQFF.

Here the CDR3 reads CASRDLAGVDEQFF. V is TRBV5-1 and J is TRBJ2-1; TCRdb selects TRBD2, and the lack of DNA leaves this call unchecked. Germline assignment: CDR1 SGHRS and CDR2 YFSETQ. This CDR3 has 14 residues.